This TCR beta chain was found in a study of PD-1 blockade in mismatch repair-deficient tumors. Turning to the study itself: All were previously treated, progressing patients with about a dozen mismatch repair-deficient cancer types. Overall study findings and caveats: After pembrolizumab, tumor-resident clones rose rapidly, then generally contracted before radiologic responses.

PCR or immunohistochemistry showed mismatch repair deficiency in every enrolled patient. The TCR-sequenced patients were a few responders to pembrolizumab. Here immunoSEQ multiplex PCR was the method, and the copy in TCRdb shows in-frame clones only, minus some. The profile shows tens of thousands of clones, around 75% of them singletons. This clone rates as medium-sized. Its antigen is currently unknown. Trimming took 3 bases from V and 6 from J, leaving 10 bases between them. Germline V CDR1 and CDR2: SGHNT, YENEEA. This CDR3 region has 13 residues. The sample here was peripheral blood, taken 4 weeks after starting pembrolizumab. The clonotype was recovered from an adult with mismatch repair-deficient cancer. This sequence joins TRBV11-3 and TRBJ2-3, with D uncertain. The CDR3 is CASSLIYPDTQYF. In nucleotides, the CDR3 is TGTGCCAGCAGCTTGATTTATCCCGATACGCAGTATTTT.